The entry below describes one TCR beta chain. Its antigen is currently unknown. The repertoire was sequenced with immunoSEQ multiplex PCR; TCRdb's copy has only in-frame clones and lacks some. Of around 31,000 clones listed, roughly 80% are singletons. This entry comes from a study of a mutant IDH1 vaccine in newly diagnosed glioma. In the study overall: Vaccines were begun 4-6 weeks after radiotherapy alone, or with temozolomide cycles. Earlier care involved radiotherapy, temozolomide, or both, and the majority received both. Visits designated V12 and V13 were conducted at weeks 35 and 47, respectively.

This CDR3 is built from 15 residues. The germline V gene has CDR1 MRHNA and CDR2 SNTAGT. V gave up 6 bases and J gave up 1 base, with 10 bases separating them. Described time point: week 35, safety follow-up. Topical imiquimod was applied with each vaccine dose, which held 300 ug of mutant IDH1 20-mer peptide. Astrocytomas found in donors were new, WHO grade 3 or 4, IDH1-mutant and ATRX-lost. The chain joins TRBV6-4 to TRBJ2-6, with a tentative D call TRBD1 (6 bases). The sample consisted of PBMCs, taken from a glioma patient whose treatment included an IDH1 peptide vaccine. This TCR was recovered from a man in his thirties or forties with glioma. The CDR3 spells CASSPQGSGANVLTF. CDR3 coding DNA: TGTGCCAGCAGCCCCCAGGGGTCTGGGGCCAACGTCCTGACTTTC.